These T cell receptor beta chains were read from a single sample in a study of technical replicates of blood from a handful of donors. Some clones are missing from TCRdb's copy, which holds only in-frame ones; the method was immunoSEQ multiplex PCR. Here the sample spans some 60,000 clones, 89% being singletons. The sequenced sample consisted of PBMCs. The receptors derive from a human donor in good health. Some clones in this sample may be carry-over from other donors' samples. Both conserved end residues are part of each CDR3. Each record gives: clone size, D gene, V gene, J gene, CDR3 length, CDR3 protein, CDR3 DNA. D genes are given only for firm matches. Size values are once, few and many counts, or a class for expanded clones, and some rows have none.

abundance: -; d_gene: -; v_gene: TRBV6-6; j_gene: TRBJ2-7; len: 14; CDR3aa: CASSTLAKAYEQYF; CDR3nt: TGTGCCAGCAGTACTCTAGCGAAGGCCTACGAGCAGTACTTC
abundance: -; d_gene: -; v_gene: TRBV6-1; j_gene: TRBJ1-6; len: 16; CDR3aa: CASSELATAGNSPLHF; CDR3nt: TGTGCCAGCAGTGAACTTGCGACGGCGGGGAATTCACCCCTCCACTTT
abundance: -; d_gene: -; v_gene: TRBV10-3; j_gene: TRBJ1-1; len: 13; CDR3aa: CAITFQGNTEAFF; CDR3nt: TGTGCCATCACTTTCCAGGGGAACACTGAAGCTTTCTTT
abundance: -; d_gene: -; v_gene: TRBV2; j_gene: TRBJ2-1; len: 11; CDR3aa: CASSPWHEQFF; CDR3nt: TGTGCCAGCAGTCCATGGCATGAGCAGTTCTTC
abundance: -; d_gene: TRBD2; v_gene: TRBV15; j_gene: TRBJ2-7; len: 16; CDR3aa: CATSRAGTSRSYEQYF; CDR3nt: TGTGCCACCAGCAGAGCAGGGACTAGTCGTAGCTACGAGCAGTACTTC
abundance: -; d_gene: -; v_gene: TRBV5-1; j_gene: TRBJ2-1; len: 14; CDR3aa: CASTNGGGYNEQFF; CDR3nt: TGCGCCAGCACAAACGGGGGAGGATACAATGAGCAGTTCTTC
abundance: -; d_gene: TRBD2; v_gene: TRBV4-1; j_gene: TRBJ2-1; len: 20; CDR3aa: CASSQIASSGGLSSYNEQFF; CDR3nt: TGCGCCAGCAGCCAGATCGCGTCTAGCGGGGGCCTTAGCTCCTACAATGAGCAGTTCTTC
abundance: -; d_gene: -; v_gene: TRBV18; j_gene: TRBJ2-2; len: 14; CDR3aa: CASSPQASPGELFF; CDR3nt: TGTGCCAGCTCACCTCAGGCGAGCCCCGGGGAGCTGTTTTTT
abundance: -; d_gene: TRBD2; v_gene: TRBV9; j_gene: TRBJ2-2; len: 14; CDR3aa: CASSTRGGPGELFF; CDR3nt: TGTGCCAGCAGCACTCGGGGGGGCCCCGGGGAGCTGTTTTTT
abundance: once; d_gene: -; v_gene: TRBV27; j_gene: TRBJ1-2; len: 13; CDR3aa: CASSLQGLGGYTF; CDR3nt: TGTGCCAGCAGTCTTCAGGGATTAGGTGGCTACACCTTC
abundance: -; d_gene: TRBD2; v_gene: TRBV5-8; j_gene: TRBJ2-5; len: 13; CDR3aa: CASSLHSGETQYF; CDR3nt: TGTGCCAGCAGCTTGCATAGCGGGGAGACCCAGTACTTC
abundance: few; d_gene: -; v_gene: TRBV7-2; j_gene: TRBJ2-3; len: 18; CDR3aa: CASSLASYLPGVADTQYF; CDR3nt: TGTGCCAGCAGCTTAGCCTCGTATTTACCGGGAGTGGCAGATACGCAGTATTTT
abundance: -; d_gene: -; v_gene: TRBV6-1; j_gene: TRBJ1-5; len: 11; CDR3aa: CASSEGQTQHF; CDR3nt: TGTGCCAGCAGTGAAGGGCAGACCCAGCATTTT
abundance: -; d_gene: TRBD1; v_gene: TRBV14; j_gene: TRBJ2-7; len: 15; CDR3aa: CASSQDIWTGGEQYF; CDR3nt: TGTGCCAGCAGCCAAGATATTTGGACAGGGGGCGAGCAGTACTTC
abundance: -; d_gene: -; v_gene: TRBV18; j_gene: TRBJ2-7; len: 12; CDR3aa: CASSPSRVEQYF; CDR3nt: TGTGCCAGCTCACCGTCCAGGGTCGAGCAGTACTTC
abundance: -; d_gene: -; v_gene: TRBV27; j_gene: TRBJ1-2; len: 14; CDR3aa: CASSLSAEVYGYTF; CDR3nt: TGTGCCAGCAGTTTATCAGCAGAGGTCTATGGCTACACCTTC
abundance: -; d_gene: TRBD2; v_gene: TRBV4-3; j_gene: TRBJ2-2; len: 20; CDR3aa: CASSQEGPLAGGPHTGELFF; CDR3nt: TGCGCCAGCAGCCAAGAGGGCCCGCTAGCGGGAGGGCCTCACACCGGGGAGCTGTTTTTT
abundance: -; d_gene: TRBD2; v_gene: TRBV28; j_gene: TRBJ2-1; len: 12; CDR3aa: CASSGTGTSTFF; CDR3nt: TGTGCCAGCAGTGGCACCGGGACTAGCACGTTCTTC
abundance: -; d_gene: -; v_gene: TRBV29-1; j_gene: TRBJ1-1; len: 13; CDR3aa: CSVEKGKNTEAFF; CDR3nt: TGCAGCGTTGAAAAGGGGAAGAACACTGAAGCTTTCTTT
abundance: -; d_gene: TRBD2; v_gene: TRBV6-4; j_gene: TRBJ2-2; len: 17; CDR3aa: CASSDSSSGRHTGELFF; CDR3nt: TGTGCCAGCAGTGACTCGTCCAGCGGGAGGCACACCGGGGAGCTGTTTTTT